Shown below are 5 T cell receptor beta chains from a single sample sequenced in a study of blood T cells in healthy people across ages. A sample-barcoded 5' primer and a J-beta primer mix were used in a second PCR of roughly 6 to 11 cycles. TCRdb analysed the 5' RACE reads with MiXCR anew, one entry per CDR3 protein. The sample holds approximately 1.5 million distinct CDR3 sequences; approximately 43% are singletons and the top ten take just over 4%. Sequenced input: blood. These TCRs come from a woman aged 18 to 35 in good health.

This clonotype was seen a handful of times. The chain combines TRBV10-3 with TRBJ2-3; D might be TRBD2 (5 bases). This CDR3 comprises 15 residues. Trimming took off 4 bases at V and 5 bases at J, with 16 bases between the two ends. Per germline, CDR1 ENHRY and CDR2 SYGVKD. CDR3 DNA: TGTGCCATCAGTGGTCGAGGTAGCGTCGGAGATACGCAGTATTTT. It encodes CAISGRGSVGDTQYF.

The genes are TRBV9 and TRBJ1-1, with 9 bases fitting TRBD1. The CDR3 totals 15 residues. Germline lookup yields CDR1 SGDLS and CDR2 YYNGEE. V shed 4 bases, J shed 4 bases, and the junction held 8 bases outside the gene matches. The CDR3 protein is CASSPRQGGGTEAFF. The CDR3 coding sequence is TGTGCCAGCAGCCCCCGACAGGGGGGGGGCACTGAAGCTTTCTTT. Looking up the rest from reference TRBV9 and TRBJ1-1 gives the full variable domain: DSGVTQTPKHLITATGQRVTLRCSPRSGDLSVYWYQQSLDQGLQFLIQYYNGEERAKGNILERFSAQQFPDLHSELNLSSLELGDSALYFCASSPRQGGGTEAFFGQGTRLTVV.

The gene calls are TRBV7-2 and TRBJ2-3, with a possible D match to TRBD1 (5 bases). V gave up 2 bases and J gave up 2 bases, with 17 bases separating them. Germline values: CDR1 SGHTA, CDR2 FQGNSA. CDR3 size: 17 residues. For the CDR3, the DNA is TGTGCCAGCAGCTTAAGAGGCAGGGCCTCAACCACAGATACGCAGTATTTT. Translating gives CASSLRGRASTTDTQYF.

The chain links TRBV24-1 to TRBJ2-7; D is perhaps TRBD2 (5 bases). V lost 3 bases to trimming and J lost 3 bases, with 8 bases between them. Germline-derived CDR1 and CDR2 are KGHDR and SFDVKD. The CDR3 runs 13 residues. The CDR3 loop is CATSDAGFYEQYF. The CDR3 DNA sequence: TGTGCCACCAGTGATGCGGGCTTCTACGAGCAGTACTTC.

This clonotype was found a few times. This sequence joins TRBV20-1 and TRBJ2-7, with 8 bases aligning to TRBD2. V shed 8 bases, J shed 5 bases, and the junction held 14 bases outside the gene matches. The germline V gene has CDR1 DFQATT and CDR2 SNEGSKA (reference sequence). The CDR3 loop spans 14 amino acids. Here the CDR3 reads CSCRFPSGPNEQYF. The CDR3 DNA sequence: TGCAGTTGCAGGTTTCCTAGCGGGCCAAACGAGCAGTACTTC.